The 30 T cell receptor beta chains given below trace back to one sample, sequenced in a study of a mutant IDH1 vaccine in newly diagnosed glioma. Time point denoted: week 11, during vaccination. Each dose delivered 300 ug of mutant IDH1 20-mer peptide subcutaneously with imiquimod. Method: immunoSEQ multiplex PCR; TCRdb's copy keeps in-frame clones and lacks some. The table lists about 120,000 clones, 85% to 90% of them singletons. Their antigens remain unidentified. Sequences were derived from PBMCs, sampled from a glioma patient whose treatment included an IDH1 peptide vaccine. Receptors were obtained from a woman aged 50 to 65 with glioma.

This rearrangement joins TRBV28 to TRBJ1-2, with a possible D match to TRBD1 (5 bases). CDR1 MDHEN and CDR2 SYDVKM come from the germline V gene. V was pared by 7 bases and J by 7 bases, with 22 bases between. The CDR3 loop spans 15 amino acids. The DNA for the CDR3 is TGTGCCAGCATCCCCCGGGACCGACCCGGGCGTGGCTACACCTTC. Residues: CASIPRDRPGRGYTF.

V usage is TRBV5-6 and J usage is TRBJ2-5; D uncertain. The J call may be incorrect, as the DNA end agrees better with TRBJ2-7. The CDR3 is 12 residues long. Germline V gives CDR1 SGHDT, CDR2 YYEEEE. In DNA, the CDR3 is TGTGCCAGCAGCTTTCAAGATTACGAGCAGTACTTC. It specifies CASSFQDYEQYF.

The rearrangement uses TRBV19 and TRBJ1-6; tentatively, D is TRBD1 (5 bases). Trimming shortened V by 4 bases and J by 8 bases, and 12 bases separated the two germline ends. Germline V gene lookup returns CDR1 LNHDA and CDR2 SQIVND (reference sequence). The CDR3 totals 14 residues. In DNA form, the CDR3 reads TGTGCCAGTAGTACGGGGGTCACGGATTCACCCCTCCACTTT. Translation: CASSTGVTDSPLHF.

The chain combines TRBV18 with TRBJ2-7; perhaps D is TRBD1 or TRBD2 (5 bases each). Germline lookup yields CDR1 KGHSH and CDR2 LQKENI. V gave up 3 bases and J gave up 5 bases, with 17 bases separating them. The CDR3 consists of 15 residues. CDR3: CASSPSGPLAHEQYF. For the CDR3, the DNA is TGTGCCAGCTCACCCTCGGGGCCCCTTGCCCACGAGCAGTACTTC.

This chain connects TRBV7-3 to TRBJ1-1, with 7 nucleotides matching TRBD1. The trim removed 4 bases at V and 1 base at J, leaving 0 bases unmatched. The CDR3 totals 13 residues. Germline-derived CDR1 and CDR2 are SGHTA and FQGTGA. The CDR3: CASSWDRNTEAFF. The CDR3 nucleotides read TGTGCCAGCAGCTGGGACAGGAACACTGAAGCTTTCTTT.

The chain is built from TRBV6-5 and TRBJ1-1; tentatively, D is TRBD1 (5 bases). Germline CDR1 is MNHEY and CDR2 is SVGAGI. Trimming removed 6 bases at V and 7 bases at J, with 15 bases between. CDR3 size: 13 residues. CDR3 in DNA: TGTGCCAGCAGGACCGGGACGTCAGGTGAAGCTTTCTTT. Protein sequence: CASRTGTSGEAFF.

This chain connects TRBV7-2 to TRBJ2-2; 12 nucleotides align to TRBD2. Trimming took 2 bases from V and 5 from J; bases not matched to a gene: 0. Germline V CDR1 and CDR2: SGHTA, FQGNSA. The CDR3 loop spans 15 amino acids. CDR3 nucleotides: TGTGCCAGCAGCTTACTAGCGGGAGGGACCGGGGAGCTGTTTTTT. Translation: CASSLLAGGTGELFF.

CDR3 in DNA: TGCGCCAGCAGCCGAGGCCGGCAGACAGGCAACTCCTACAATGAGCAGTTCTTC. Its protein product is CASSRGRQTGNSYNEQFF. This chain links TRBV4-1 with TRBJ2-1; possible D gene TRBD1, 6 bases. Germline values: CDR1 MGHRA, CDR2 YSYEKL. The CDR3 has 18 amino acids. Trimming shortened V by 4 bases and J by 0 bases, and 19 bases separated the two germline ends.

The gene calls are TRBV5-5 and TRBJ1-6; unclear D gene. The CDR3 has 14 residues. Germline CDR1 and CDR2: SGHKS and YYEKEE (reference sequence). The V end lost 0 bases, the J end lost 12 bases, and 13 bases lay between the germline ends. The DNA of the CDR3 is TGTGCCAGCAGCTTGGTTCAAGGGAAGCGACCCCTCCACTTT. Encoded protein: CASSLVQGKRPLHF.

DNA of the CDR3: TGTGCCAGCAGTCCAGGACAGGGCCGGGAGAACTATGGCTACACCTTC. Protein: CASSPGQGRENYGYTF. This sequence joins TRBV7-9 and TRBJ1-2, with 8 bases lining up with TRBD1. Germline-derived CDR1 and CDR2 are SEHNR and FQNEAQ (reference sequence). CDR3 size: 16 residues. Losses at the gene ends were 6 bases for V and 2 bases for J; bases not matched to a gene: 11.

The rearrangement links TRBV10-2 to TRBJ2-5; 7 nucleotides line up with TRBD2. Germline assignment: CDR1 WSHSY and CDR2 SAAADI. The CDR3 is 15 residues long. V lost 8 bases, J lost 0 bases, and 9 bases stayed unmatched. CDR3 DNA: TGCGCCAGCCGGGAGGACTACTCGTACCAAGAGACCCAGTACTTC. Amino acids: CASREDYSYQETQYF.

This clone was seen just once. This chain joins TRBV12-5 and TRBJ2-3; 11 bases match TRBD2. The junction had 1 base not matched to a gene; V was cut back by 2 bases and J by 0 bases. CDR3 length equals 16 residues. Germline CDR1 LGHNT, CDR2 FRNRAP. The CDR3: CASGLSSGRSTDTQYF. The CDR3 region has the DNA TGTGCTAGTGGTTTGTCTAGCGGGAGGAGCACAGATACGCAGTATTTT.

This chain uses TRBV30 with TRBJ2-5; 11 nucleotides align to TRBD2. Germline V gene data show CDR1 as GTSNPN and CDR2 as SVGIG (reference sequence). The junction had 7 bases not matched to a gene; V was cut back by 3 bases and J by 4 bases. The CDR3 has 15 residues. In DNA form, the CDR3 reads TGTGCCTGGAGCCTAGGACTAGCGGGCGGAGAGACCCAGTACTTC. This encodes CAWSLGLAGGETQYF.

The chain carries TRBV5-6 and TRBJ1-1; 8 bases align to TRBD1. This CDR3 has 12 amino acids. V was pared by 4 bases and J by 8 bases, with 4 bases of the junction left unmatched. Germline V CDR1 and CDR2: SGHDT, YYEEEE. This CDR3 reads CASSLRQGEAFF. The CDR3, as DNA: TGTGCCAGCAGCCTTAGACAGGGGGAAGCTTTCTTT. Variable domain in full (rest from reference TRBV5-6 and TRBJ1-1): DAGVTQSPTHLIKTRGQQVTLRCSPKSGHDTVSWYQQALGQGPQFIFQYYEEEERQRGNFPDRFSGHQFPNYSSELNVNALLLGDSALYLCASSLRQGEAFFGQGTRLTVV.

This clone appeared once. V gene TRBV7-8 combines with J gene TRBJ1-6; perhaps TRBD1 as D (6 bases). This CDR3 has 21 residues. V lost 0 bases to trimming and J lost 0 bases, with 21 bases between them. Germline CDR1 SGHVS, CDR2 FQNEAQ. The DNA of the CDR3 is TGTGCCAGCAGCTTAGCAGGACCTAGGACAGTTTTTAGCTCCTATAATTCACCCCTCCACTTT. Its protein product is CASSLAGPRTVFSSYNSPLHF.

This rearrangement joins TRBV7-9 to TRBJ2-7, with a possible D match to TRBD2 (5 bases). V shed 5 bases and J shed 3 bases, with 11 bases lying between them. The CDR3 extends over 13 amino acids. Germline CDR1 is SEHNR and CDR2 is FQNEAQ (reference sequence). CDR3 sequence reads: CASSPGNFYEQYF. CDR3 DNA sequence: TGTGCCAGCAGCCCGGGAAATTTCTACGAGCAGTACTTC.

J is TRBJ2-2 and V is TRBV2; 9 positions match TRBD1. The germline V gene encodes CDR1 SNHLY and CDR2 FYNNEI. This CDR3 is 16 amino acids long. V was clipped by 4 bases and J by 2 bases; unmatched bases: 5. The CDR3 sequence: CASSGQGGYNTGELFF. Here the CDR3 DNA reads TGTGCCAGCAGTGGACAGGGGGGTTATAACACCGGGGAGCTGTTTTTT.

The rearrangement joins TRBV5-1 to TRBJ2-5, with TRBD2 matching over 10 bases. The V gene's germline CDR1 is SGHRS and CDR2 YFSETQ. V gave up 4 bases and J gave up 4 bases; unmatched junction bases: 10. The CDR3 is 16 amino acids. In DNA, the CDR3 is TGCGCCAGCAGCACCTCACCTAGCGGGAGTGGAGAGACCCAGTACTTC. Translated: CASSTSPSGSGETQYF.

The chain is built from TRBV7-3 and TRBJ1-1, with TRBD1 matching over 7 bases. The CDR3 covers 13 residues. Germline V CDR1 and CDR2: SGHTA, FQGTGA. V lost 8 bases and J lost 1; bases outside the gene matches: 4. The DNA of the CDR3 is TGTGCCAGCGGCTGGGACAGGAACACTGAAGCTTTCTTT. The encoded protein is CASGWDRNTEAFF.

The chain couples TRBV28 to TRBJ2-7, with D possibly TRBD2 on 7 matching bases. Per the germline V gene, CDR1 is MDHEN and CDR2 is SYDVKM. The V end was cut by 6 bases, the J end by 6 bases, with 15 bases between. The length of the CDR3 is 13 residues. CDR3 nucleotide sequence: TGTGCCAGCAGAATTAGGGGGGAGGGCGAGCAGTACTTC. Its protein is CASRIRGEGEQYF.

This rearrangement joins TRBV21-1 to TRBJ2-1. TRBV21-1 corresponds to a pseudogene. This CDR3 comprises 14 residues. In DNA, the CDR3 is TGTGCCAGCAGCACAGACCTGGATGGCAATGAGCAGTTCTTC. It translates to CASSTDLDGNEQFF.

In this sample, this clone turned up once. This sequence joins TRBV15 and TRBJ2-5, with unresolved D. Germline V gene lookup returns CDR1 LNHNV and CDR2 YYDKDF (reference sequence). V lost 3 bases to trimming and J lost 2 bases, with 10 bases between them. The CDR3 loop spans 14 amino acids. The CDR3 spells CATSSLVGQETQYF. The DNA for the CDR3 is TGTGCCACCAGCAGCTTGGTAGGGCAAGAGACCCAGTACTTC.

CDR3 protein: CAWSVGLPLTDTQYF. The DNA of the CDR3 is TGTGCCTGGAGTGTAGGTCTTCCCCTCACAGATACGCAGTATTTT. V is TRBV30 and J is TRBJ2-3; no reliable D call. This CDR3 is built from 15 residues. Germline V gives CDR1 GTSNPN, CDR2 SVGIG (reference sequence). The V gene lost 0 bases and the J gene lost 2 bases, with 12 bases spanning the gap.

The V call is TRBV6-1, the J call TRBJ1-3; D unresolved. The CDR3 has 14 amino acids. V was clipped by 0 bases and J by 4 bases, with 7 bases between them. Germline V gives CDR1 MNHNS, CDR2 SASEGT. The CDR3 here is CASSEAAAGNTIYF. CDR3 bases: TGTGCCAGCAGTGAAGCGGCAGCCGGAAACACCATATATTTT.

The chain is built from TRBV19 and TRBJ1-1; unclear D gene. The V gene lost 1 base and the J gene lost 1 base, with 7 bases spanning the gap. The CDR3 extends over 14 amino acids. Germline V gives CDR1 LNHDA, CDR2 SQIVND (reference sequence). CDR3 amino acids: CASSIGVRNTEAFF. The CDR3 DNA follows: TGTGCCAGTAGTATAGGCGTTAGGAACACTGAAGCTTTCTTT.

The CDR3 DNA follows: TGTGCCAGCAGTCAGGGGTGGGGGATGCCTAGTAATGAAAAACTGTTTTTT. Translating it yields CASSQGWGMPSNEKLFF. This rearrangement joins TRBV28 to TRBJ1-4; D possibly corresponds to TRBD1 (6 bases). Looked up from germline, CDR1 is MDHEN and CDR2 is SYDVKM. V gave up 5 bases and J gave up 4 bases, with 20 bases separating them. CDR3 length equals 17 residues.

The chain joins TRBV6-6 to TRBJ2-4, with D perhaps matching TRBD1 (6 bases). CDR1 MNHNY and CDR2 SVGAGI come from the germline V gene (reference sequence). The CDR3 consists of 15 residues. V lost 7 bases and J 7 bases, leaving 20 bases between the germline ends. The CDR3 sequence is CASTEQGNLKNIQYF. The CDR3 coding sequence is TGTGCCAGCACCGAACAGGGAAATTTAAAGAACATTCAGTACTTC.

In its sample, this clone was seen once. The rearrangement uses TRBV5-1 and TRBJ2-5; TRBD1 matches 9 bases. Gene TRBJ2-7 matches the end of the DNA better, so the J call may be wrong. The germline V gene has CDR1 SGHRS and CDR2 YFSETQ. CDR3 length: 14 residues. The CDR3 DNA reads as TGCGCCAGCAGATGGGACAGGGACTCCTACGAGCAGTACTTC. This translates into CASRWDRDSYEQYF.

This chain links TRBV27 with TRBJ2-1, with 9 bases aligning to TRBD1. The J segment lost 3 bases and the V segment lost 6 bases, leaving 6 bases of the junction unmatched. The CDR3 spans 15 residues. Germline CDR1 and CDR2: MNHEY and SMNVEV (reference sequence). This chain's CDR3 is CASRIGQGSYNEQFF. CDR3 nucleotide sequence: TGTGCCAGCAGGATCGGACAGGGGAGCTACAATGAGCAGTTCTTC.

This chain uses TRBV4-1 with TRBJ1-1; tentative D call: TRBD1 (5 bases). The germline V gene encodes CDR1 MGHRA and CDR2 YSYEKL. V shed 1 base and J shed 10 bases, with 13 bases lying between them. This CDR3 has 13 amino acids. In nucleotides, the CDR3 is TGCGCCAGCAGCCAAGTGGGGGAGACCAGAGCTTTCTTT. This encodes CASSQVGETRAFF.